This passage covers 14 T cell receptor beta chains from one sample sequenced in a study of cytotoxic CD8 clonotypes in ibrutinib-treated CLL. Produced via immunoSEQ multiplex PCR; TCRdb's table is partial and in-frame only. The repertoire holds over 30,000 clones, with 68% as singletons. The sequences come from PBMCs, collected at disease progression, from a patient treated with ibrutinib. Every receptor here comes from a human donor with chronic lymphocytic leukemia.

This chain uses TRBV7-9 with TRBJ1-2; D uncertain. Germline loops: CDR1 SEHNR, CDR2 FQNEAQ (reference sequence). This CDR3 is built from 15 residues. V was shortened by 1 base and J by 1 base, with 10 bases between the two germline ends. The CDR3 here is CASSLEGGYNYGYTF. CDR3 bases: TGTGCCAGCAGCTTAGAAGGTGGATATAACTATGGCTACACCTTC.

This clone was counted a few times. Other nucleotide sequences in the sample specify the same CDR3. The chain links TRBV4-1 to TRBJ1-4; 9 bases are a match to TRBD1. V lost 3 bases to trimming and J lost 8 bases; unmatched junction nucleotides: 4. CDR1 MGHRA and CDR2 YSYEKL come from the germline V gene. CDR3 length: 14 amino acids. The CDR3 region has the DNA TGCGCCAGCAGCCAGGGACAGGGTCGGGAAAAACTGTTTTTT. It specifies CASSQGQGREKLFF.

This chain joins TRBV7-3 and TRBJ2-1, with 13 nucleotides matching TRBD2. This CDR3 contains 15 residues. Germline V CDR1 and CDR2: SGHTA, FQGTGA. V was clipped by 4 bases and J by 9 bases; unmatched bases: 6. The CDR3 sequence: CASSSGLAGDTEQFF. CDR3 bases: TGTGCCAGCAGCTCCGGACTAGCGGGAGACACTGAGCAGTTCTTC.

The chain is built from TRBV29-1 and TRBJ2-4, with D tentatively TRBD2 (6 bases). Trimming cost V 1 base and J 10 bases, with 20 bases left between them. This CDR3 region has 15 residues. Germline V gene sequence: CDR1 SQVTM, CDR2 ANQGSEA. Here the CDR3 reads CSVEAPGRGRSIQYF. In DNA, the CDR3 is TGCAGCGTTGAAGCCCCGGGGCGGGGACGGTCAATTCAGTACTTC.

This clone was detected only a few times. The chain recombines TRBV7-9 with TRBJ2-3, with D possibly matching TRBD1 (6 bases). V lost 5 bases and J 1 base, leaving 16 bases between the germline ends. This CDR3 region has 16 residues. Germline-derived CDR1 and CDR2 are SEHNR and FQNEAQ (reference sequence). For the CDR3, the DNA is TGTGCCAGCAGCCCTGAACAGGGATATGGCACAGATACGCAGTATTTT. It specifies CASSPEQGYGTDTQYF.

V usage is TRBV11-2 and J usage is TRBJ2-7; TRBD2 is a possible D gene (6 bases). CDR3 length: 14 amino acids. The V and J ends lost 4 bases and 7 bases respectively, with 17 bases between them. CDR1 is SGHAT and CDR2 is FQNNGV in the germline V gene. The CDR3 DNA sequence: TGTGCCAGCAGCTGGCCGGGAGATCTGAGGGAGCAGTACTTC. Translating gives CASSWPGDLREQYF.

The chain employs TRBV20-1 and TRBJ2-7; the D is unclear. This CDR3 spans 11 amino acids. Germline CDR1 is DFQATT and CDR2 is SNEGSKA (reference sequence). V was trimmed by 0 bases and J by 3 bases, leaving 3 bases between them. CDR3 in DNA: TGCAGTGCTAGAGACGGCTACGAGCAGTACTTC. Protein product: CSARDGYEQYF.

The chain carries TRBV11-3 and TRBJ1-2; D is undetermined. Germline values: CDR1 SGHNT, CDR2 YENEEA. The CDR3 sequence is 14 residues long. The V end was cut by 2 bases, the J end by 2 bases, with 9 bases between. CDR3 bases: TGTGCCAGCAGCTTAATAGCAGGCAACTATGGCTACACCTTC. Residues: CASSLIAGNYGYTF.

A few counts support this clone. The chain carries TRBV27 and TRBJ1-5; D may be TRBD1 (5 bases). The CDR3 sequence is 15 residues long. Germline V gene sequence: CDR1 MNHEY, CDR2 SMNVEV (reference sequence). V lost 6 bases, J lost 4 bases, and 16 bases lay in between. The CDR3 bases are TGTGCCAGCAGAGCTCCGGGACCGTCAAATCAGCCCCAGCATTTT. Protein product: CASRAPGPSNQPQHF.

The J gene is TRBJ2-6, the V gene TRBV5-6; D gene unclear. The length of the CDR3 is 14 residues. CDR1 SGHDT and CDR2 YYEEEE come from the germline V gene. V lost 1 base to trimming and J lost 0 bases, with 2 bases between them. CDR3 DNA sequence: TGTGCCAGCAGCTTGCCCTCTGGGGCCAACGTCCTGACTTTC. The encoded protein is CASSLPSGANVLTF.

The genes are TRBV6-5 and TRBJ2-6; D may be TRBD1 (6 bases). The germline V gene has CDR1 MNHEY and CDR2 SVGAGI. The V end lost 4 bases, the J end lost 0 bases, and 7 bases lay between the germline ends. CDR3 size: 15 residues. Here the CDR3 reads CASSLDSSGANVLTF. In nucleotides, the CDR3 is TGTGCCAGCAGTTTGGACAGCTCTGGGGCCAACGTCCTGACTTTC.

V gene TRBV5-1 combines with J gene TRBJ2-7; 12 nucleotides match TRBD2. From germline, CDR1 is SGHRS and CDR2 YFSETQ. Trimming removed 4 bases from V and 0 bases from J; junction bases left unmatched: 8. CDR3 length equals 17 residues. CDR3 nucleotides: TGCGCCAGCAGCCCCAGACTAGCGGGAGCGCTCTCCTACGAGCAGTACTTC. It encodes CASSPRLAGALSYEQYF.

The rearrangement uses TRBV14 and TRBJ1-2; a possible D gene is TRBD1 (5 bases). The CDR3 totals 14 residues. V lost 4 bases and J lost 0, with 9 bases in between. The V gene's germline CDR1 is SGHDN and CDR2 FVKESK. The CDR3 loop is CASSPTAANYGYTF. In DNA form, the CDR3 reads TGTGCCAGCAGCCCGACAGCTGCTAACTATGGCTACACCTTC.

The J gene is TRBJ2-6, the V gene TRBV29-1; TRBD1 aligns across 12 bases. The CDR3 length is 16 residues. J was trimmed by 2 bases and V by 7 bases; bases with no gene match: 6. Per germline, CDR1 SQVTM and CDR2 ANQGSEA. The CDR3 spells CSASGTGGPGANVLTF. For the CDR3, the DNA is TGCAGCGCCTCTGGGACAGGGGGCCCTGGGGCCAACGTCCTGACTTTC.